This TCR beta chain was sequenced during a study of blood T cell repertoires in COVID-19. This CDR3 comprises 13 residues. In germline, CDR1 is LNHDA, CDR2 SQIVND (reference sequence). Unmatched junction bases numbered 9, after V lost 6 bases and J lost 9 bases. How the authors handled the data: Amplification with reference gene primers provided the estimates of nucleated cell counts. Libraries were prepared by immunoSEQ multiplex PCR; TCRdb keeps only in-frame clonotypes and omits some of them. D and trimming were read from the DNA, whereas the V and J calls and clone size are those reported in that table. The sample includes about 190,000 clones, roughly 84% of them seen just once. The cohort comprised adults aged about 18 to 100 years residing in 20 to 25 US areas.

The V call is TRBV19, the J call TRBJ2-5; 8 positions agree with TRBD2. Sequenced material: PBMCs or T cells enriched from blood (not recorded which). This clonotype was obtained from a woman aged 30 to 39 who had recovered from COVID-19. CDR3 bases: TGTGCCAGTAGCCCGGACACGGGGGGGGCCCAGTACTTC. This codes for CASSPDTGGAQYF.